This passage covers 9 T cell receptor beta chains from one sample sequenced in a study of blood T cell repertoires in COVID-19. Assay: immunoSEQ multiplex PCR; the TCRdb copy retains only in-frame clones and omits some. The sample yields fewer than 250,000 clones, 65% to 90% seen once. The specimen sequenced was peripheral blood. The receptors stem from a woman in her sixties or seventies with acute or convalescent COVID-19.

The chain couples TRBV5-6 to TRBJ1-1, with D perhaps TRBD1 (5 bases). Per the germline V gene, CDR1 is SGHDT and CDR2 is YYEEEE. CDR3 size: 16 residues. V lost 0 bases, J lost 0 bases, and 12 bases lay in between. The CDR3 DNA follows: TGTGCCAGCAGCTTGGAGGAGGGGACGGTGAACACTGAAGCTTTCTTT. Translation: CASSLEEGTVNTEAFF.

The rearrangement links TRBV5-1 to TRBJ2-7, with TRBD1 matching over 9 bases. The CDR3 sequence is 13 residues long. The V segment lost 5 bases and the J segment 7 bases; nucleotides outside the gene matches: 7. The germline gives CDR1 SGHRS, CDR2 YFSETQ. CDR3 region: CASRQGAAREQYF. DNA for the CDR3: TGCGCCAGCAGACAGGGGGCGGCTCGAGAGCAGTACTTC.

The chain has TRBV5-1 and TRBJ1-6; D not resolved. Trimming stripped 4 bases from V and 0 bases from J, with 11 bases between. The CDR3 consists of 16 residues. CDR1 is SGHRS and CDR2 is YFSETQ in the germline V gene. CDR3 amino acids: CASSPGRSSYNSPLHF. The CDR3 bases are TGCGCCAGCAGCCCGGGTCGGAGCTCCTATAATTCACCCCTCCACTTT.

CDR3 protein: CASSLNRVGYTF. The CDR3 region has the DNA TGTGCCAGCAGCTTAAACAGGGTTGGCTACACCTTC. The chain recombines TRBV7-2 with TRBJ1-2; tentatively, D is TRBD1 (6 bases). This CDR3 comprises 12 residues. Trimming removed 2 bases at V and 7 bases at J, with 8 bases between. In germline, CDR1 is SGHTA, CDR2 FQGNSA.

This clone was recorded only once. This chain links TRBV4-3 with TRBJ1-1, with TRBD1 as a possible D gene (6 bases). With 0 bases removed from V and 5 bases from J, the gap between germline ends came to 13 bases. Germline loops: CDR1 LGHNA, CDR2 YSLEER. The CDR3 consists of 15 residues. The CDR3 region is CASSQEATGWTEAFF. The CDR3 bases are TGCGCCAGCAGCCAAGAAGCAACAGGGTGGACTGAAGCTTTCTTT.

The V and J genes are TRBV10-3 and TRBJ1-1; perhaps TRBD1 as D (5 bases). The CDR3 is made up of 15 amino acids. CDR1 is ENHRY, CDR2 SYGVKD, per germline. Trimming took 3 bases from V and 5 from J, leaving 16 bases between them. Here the CDR3 DNA reads TGTGCCATCAGTGACCAGGGAGGGAGGATTACTGAAGCTTTCTTT. Its translation is CAISDQGGRITEAFF.

This chain joins TRBV5-8 and TRBJ2-3; 7 bases agree with TRBD1. CDR3 length: 15 amino acids. V trimming: 2 bases; J trimming: 5 bases; junction bases outside the gene matches: 8. Germline CDR1 SGHTS, CDR2 YDEGEE. Here the CDR3 reads CASSFRQGFGDTQYF. Here the CDR3 DNA reads TGTGCCAGCAGCTTCCGACAGGGTTTCGGAGATACGCAGTATTTT.

The chain uses TRBV28 and TRBJ1-1; 7 bases match TRBD1. CDR1 and CDR2 from the germline V gene are MDHEN and SYDVKM. V lost 5 bases to trimming and J lost 3 bases; unmatched junction nucleotides: 3. CDR3 length: 13 residues. CDR3 sequence (DNA): TGTGCCAGCAGTCGGGACAGATACACTGAAGCTTTCTTT. Translated: CASSRDRYTEAFF.

V is TRBV28 and J is TRBJ1-5; perhaps TRBD1 as D (6 bases). The V gene lost 4 bases and the J gene lost 4 bases, with 14 bases spanning the gap. CDR3 size: 15 residues. Germline values: CDR1 MDHEN, CDR2 SYDVKM. The CDR3 sequence: CASSSGGQGNQPQHF. CDR3 DNA sequence: TGTGCCAGCAGTTCGGGGGGGCAGGGAAATCAGCCCCAGCATTTT.